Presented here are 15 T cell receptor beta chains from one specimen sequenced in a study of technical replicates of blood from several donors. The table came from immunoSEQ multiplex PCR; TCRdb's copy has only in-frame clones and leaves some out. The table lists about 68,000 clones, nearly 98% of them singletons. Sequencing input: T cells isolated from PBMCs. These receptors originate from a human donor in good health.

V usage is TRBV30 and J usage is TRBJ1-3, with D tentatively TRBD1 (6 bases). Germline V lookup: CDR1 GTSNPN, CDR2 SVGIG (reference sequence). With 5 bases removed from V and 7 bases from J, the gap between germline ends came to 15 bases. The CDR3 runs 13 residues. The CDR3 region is CAWGGQIGNTIYF. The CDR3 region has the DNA TGTGCCTGGGGGGGCCAAATCGGGAACACCATATATTTT.

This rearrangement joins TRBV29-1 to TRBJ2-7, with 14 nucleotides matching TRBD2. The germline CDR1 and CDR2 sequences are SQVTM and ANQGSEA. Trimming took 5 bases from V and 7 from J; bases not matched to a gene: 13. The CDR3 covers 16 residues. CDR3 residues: CSVQGGTSGSTWEQYF. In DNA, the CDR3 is TGCAGCGTTCAGGGTGGGACTAGCGGGAGTACATGGGAGCAGTACTTC.

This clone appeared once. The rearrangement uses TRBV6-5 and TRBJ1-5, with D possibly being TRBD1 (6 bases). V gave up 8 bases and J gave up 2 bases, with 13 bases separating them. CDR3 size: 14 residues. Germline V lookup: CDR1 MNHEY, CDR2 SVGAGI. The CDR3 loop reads CASSWGLGNQPQHF. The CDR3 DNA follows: TGTGCCAGCTCCTGGGGGCTGGGCAATCAGCCCCAGCATTTT.

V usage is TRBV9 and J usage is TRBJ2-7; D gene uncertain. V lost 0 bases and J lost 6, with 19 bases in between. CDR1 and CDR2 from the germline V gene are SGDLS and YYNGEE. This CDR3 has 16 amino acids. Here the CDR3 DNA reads TGTGCCAGCAGCGTAGCTGTAGGTCTTGTAGGCGGCGAGCAGTACTTC. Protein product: CASSVAVGLVGGEQYF.

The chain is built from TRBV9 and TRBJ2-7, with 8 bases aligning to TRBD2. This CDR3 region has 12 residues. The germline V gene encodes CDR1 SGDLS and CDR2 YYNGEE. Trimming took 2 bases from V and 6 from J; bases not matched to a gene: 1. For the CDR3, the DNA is TGTGCCAGCAGCGTTGGGACTAGCGAGCAGTACTTC. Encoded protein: CASSVGTSEQYF.

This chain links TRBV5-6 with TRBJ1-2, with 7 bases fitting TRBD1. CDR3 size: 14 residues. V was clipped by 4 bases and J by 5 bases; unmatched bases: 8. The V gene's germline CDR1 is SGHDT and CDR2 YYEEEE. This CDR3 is CASSVQGLQYGYTF. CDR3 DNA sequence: TGTGCCAGCAGCGTACAGGGGCTCCAATATGGCTACACCTTC.

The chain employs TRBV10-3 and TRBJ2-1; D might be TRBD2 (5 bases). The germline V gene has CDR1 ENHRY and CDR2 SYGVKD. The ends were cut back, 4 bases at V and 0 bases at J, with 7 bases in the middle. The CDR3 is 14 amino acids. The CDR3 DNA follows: TGTGCCATCAGTGGAGGGAGCTCCTACAATGAGCAGTTCTTC. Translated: CAISGGSSYNEQFF.

CDR3 in amino acids: CASRQGGEFSEAFF. The CDR3 DNA sequence: TGTGCCAGTAGACAGGGCGGTGAATTCTCTGAAGCTTTCTTT. J is TRBJ1-1 and V is TRBV19; maybe TRBD1 (6 bases). CDR1 is LNHDA and CDR2 is SQIVND in the germline V gene (reference sequence). The CDR3 is 14 amino acids. The ends were cut back, 6 bases at V and 6 bases at J, with 17 bases in the middle.

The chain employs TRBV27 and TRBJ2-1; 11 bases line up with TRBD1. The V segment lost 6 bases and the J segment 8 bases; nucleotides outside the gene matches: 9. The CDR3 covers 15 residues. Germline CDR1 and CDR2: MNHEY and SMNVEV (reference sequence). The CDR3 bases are TGTGCCAGCAGACACTGGACAGGGGGCCAATATGAGCAGTTCTTC. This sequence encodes CASRHWTGGQYEQFF.

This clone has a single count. CDR3 bases: TGTGCCAGCAGTGAAGAAGGTTGGGGACTAGCGGGGGGCACCGGGGAGCTGTTTTTT. Residues: CASSEEGWGLAGGTGELFF. The chain recombines TRBV2 with TRBJ2-2; 15 bases agree with TRBD2. The germline V gene has CDR1 SNHLY and CDR2 FYNNEI. Trimming removed 1 base from V and 4 bases from J; junction bases left unmatched: 7. The CDR3 spans 19 residues.

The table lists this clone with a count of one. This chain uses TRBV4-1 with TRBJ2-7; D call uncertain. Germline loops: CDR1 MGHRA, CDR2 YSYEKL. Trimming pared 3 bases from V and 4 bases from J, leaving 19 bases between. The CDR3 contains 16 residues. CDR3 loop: CASSHRARHKKYEQYF. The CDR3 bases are TGCGCCAGCAGCCACCGAGCAAGACATAAGAAATACGAGCAGTACTTC.

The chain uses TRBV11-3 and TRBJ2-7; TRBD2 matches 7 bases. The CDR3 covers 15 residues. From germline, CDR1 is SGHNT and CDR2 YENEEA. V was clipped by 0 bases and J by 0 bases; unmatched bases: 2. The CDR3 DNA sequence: TGTGCCAGCAGCTTAGACCTAGCGGACTCCTACGAGCAGTACTTC. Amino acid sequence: CASSLDLADSYEQYF.

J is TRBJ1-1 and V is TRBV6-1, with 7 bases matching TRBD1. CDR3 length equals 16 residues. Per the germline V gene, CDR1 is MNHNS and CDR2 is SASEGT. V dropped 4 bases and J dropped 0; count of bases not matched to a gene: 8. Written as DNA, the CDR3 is TGTGCCAGCAGTGTCGGGACAGCGGTTATGAACACTGAAGCTTTCTTT. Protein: CASSVGTAVMNTEAFF.

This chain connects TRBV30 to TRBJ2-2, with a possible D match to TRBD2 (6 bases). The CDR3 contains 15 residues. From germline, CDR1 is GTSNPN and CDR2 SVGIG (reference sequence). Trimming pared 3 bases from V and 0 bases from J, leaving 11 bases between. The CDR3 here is CAWRPSGPNTGELFF. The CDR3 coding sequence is TGTGCCTGGAGACCCAGCGGGCCGAACACCGGGGAGCTGTTTTTT. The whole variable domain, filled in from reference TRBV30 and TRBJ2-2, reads SQTIHQWPATLVQPVGSPLSLECTVEGTSNPNLYWYRQAAGRGLQLLFYSVGIGQISSEVPQNLSASRPQDRQFILSSKKLLLSDSGFYLCAWRPSGPNTGELFFGEGSRLTVL.

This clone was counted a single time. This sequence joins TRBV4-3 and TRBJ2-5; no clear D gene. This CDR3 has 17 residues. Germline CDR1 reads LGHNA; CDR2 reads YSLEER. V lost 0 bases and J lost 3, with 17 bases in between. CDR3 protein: CASSQEYLATFEETQYF. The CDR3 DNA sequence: TGCGCCAGCAGCCAAGAATATTTAGCCACCTTCGAAGAGACCCAGTACTTC.